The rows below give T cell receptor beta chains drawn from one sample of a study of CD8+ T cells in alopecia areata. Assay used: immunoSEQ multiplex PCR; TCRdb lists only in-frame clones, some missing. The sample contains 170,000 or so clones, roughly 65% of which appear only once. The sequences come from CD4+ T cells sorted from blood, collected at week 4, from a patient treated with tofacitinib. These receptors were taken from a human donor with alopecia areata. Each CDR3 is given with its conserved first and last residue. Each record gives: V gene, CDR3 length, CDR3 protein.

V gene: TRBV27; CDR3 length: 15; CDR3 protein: CASSPHMPGRNEQFF
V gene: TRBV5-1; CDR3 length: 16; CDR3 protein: CASSSGSGSGAETQYF
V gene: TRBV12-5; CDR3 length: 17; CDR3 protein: CASGLVLGGVYQETQYF
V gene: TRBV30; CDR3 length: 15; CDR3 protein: CAWSVRVTAGNTIYF
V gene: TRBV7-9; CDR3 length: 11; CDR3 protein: CASSSEVGAFF
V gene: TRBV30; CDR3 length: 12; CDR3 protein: CAWSVRTYEQYF
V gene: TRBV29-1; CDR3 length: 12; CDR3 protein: CSVDRGGTEAFF
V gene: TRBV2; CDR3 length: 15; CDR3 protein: CASSTTDRVRYEQYF
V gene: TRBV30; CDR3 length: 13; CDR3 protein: CASPGPGGYEQYF
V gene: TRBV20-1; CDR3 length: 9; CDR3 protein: CTPGTEAFF
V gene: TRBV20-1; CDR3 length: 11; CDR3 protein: CSAKQGETQYF
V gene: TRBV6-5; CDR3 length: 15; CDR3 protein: CASSPAGGPPYEQYF
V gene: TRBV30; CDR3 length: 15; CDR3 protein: CAWNPWTGVDSPLHF
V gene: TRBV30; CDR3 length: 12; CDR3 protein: CAWNRGQDIQYF
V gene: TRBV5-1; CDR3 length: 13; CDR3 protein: CASSFSQYNEQFF
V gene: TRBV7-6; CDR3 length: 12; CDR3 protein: CASSLTLETQYF
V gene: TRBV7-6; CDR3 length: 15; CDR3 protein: CASSLVGPGEYEQYF
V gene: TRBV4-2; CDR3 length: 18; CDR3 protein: CASSPRTGKLSGANVLTF
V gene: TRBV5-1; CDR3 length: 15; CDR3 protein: CASSLSRGLGYGYTF
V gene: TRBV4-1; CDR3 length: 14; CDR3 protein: CASSLPTGDYGYTF
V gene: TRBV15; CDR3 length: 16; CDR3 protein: CATSRDLGARDKAQHF
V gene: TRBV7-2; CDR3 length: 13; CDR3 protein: CASSPTGMKTQYF